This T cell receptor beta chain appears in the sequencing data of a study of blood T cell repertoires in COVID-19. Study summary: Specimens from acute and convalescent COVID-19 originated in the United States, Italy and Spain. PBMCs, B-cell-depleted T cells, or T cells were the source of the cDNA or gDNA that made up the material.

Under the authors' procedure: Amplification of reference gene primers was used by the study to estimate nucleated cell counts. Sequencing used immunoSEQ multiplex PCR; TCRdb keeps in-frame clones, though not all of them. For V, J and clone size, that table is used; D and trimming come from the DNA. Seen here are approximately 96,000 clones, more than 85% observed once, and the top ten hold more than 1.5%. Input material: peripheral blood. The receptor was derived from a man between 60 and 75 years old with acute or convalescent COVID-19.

DNA for the CDR3: TGTGCCAGCAGCTCACAGGGGGTTTACACTGAAGCTTTCTTT. Protein product: CASSSQGVYTEAFF. V is TRBV13 and J is TRBJ1-1; TRBD1 aligns across 8 bases. The CDR3 loop spans 14 amino acids. Germline V CDR1 and CDR2: PRHDT, FYEKMQ (reference sequence). V gave up 4 bases and J gave up 3 bases; unmatched junction bases: 4.